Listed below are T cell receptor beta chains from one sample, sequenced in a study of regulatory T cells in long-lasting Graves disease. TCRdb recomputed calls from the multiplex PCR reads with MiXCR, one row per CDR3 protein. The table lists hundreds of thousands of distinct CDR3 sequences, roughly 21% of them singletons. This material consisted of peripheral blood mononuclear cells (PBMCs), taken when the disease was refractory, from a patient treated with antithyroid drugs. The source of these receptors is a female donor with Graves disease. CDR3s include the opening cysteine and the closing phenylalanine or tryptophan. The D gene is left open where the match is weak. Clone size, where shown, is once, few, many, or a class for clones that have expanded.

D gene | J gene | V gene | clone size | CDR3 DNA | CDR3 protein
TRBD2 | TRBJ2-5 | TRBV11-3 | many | TGTGCCAGCAGCTTAGACCTAGCGGTGGAGACCCAGTACTTC | CASSLDLAVETQYF
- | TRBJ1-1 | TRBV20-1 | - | TGCAGTGCTAGAGATGGGGGCGCTGAAGCTTTCTTT | CSARDGGAEAFF
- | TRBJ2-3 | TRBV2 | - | TGTGCCAGCACGGCGAGGGTTTCAGATACGCAGTATTTT | CASTARVSDTQYF
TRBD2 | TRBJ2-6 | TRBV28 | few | TGTGCCAGCAGTCCCCTTACTAGCGGGAGAAGAACTGGGGCCAACGTCCTGACTTTC | CASSPLTSGRRTGANVLTF
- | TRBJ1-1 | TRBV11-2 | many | TGTGCCAGCAGCTTAGGAGGGCTGGGGACTGAAGCTTTCTTT | CASSLGGLGTEAFF
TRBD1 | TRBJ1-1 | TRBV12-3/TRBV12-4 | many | TGTGCCAGCAGCAGTCACAGGGGCGGTGAAGCTTTCTTT | CASSSHRGGEAFF
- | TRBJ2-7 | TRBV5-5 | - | TGTGCCAGCAGTTCACATGTGGGCCTGCAGTACTTC | CASSSHVGLQYF
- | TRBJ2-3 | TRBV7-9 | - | TGTGCCAGCAGCTTAGGTTATGGCGCAGATACGCAGTATTTT | CASSLGYGADTQYF
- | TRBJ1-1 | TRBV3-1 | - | TGTGCCAGCAGCCAAGAAGGGTGGCGGTACACTGAAGCTTTCTTT | CASSQEGWRYTEAFF
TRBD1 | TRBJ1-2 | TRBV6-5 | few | TGTGCCAGCAGTTACTACAGGGGCGAGGGCTACACCTTC | CASSYYRGEGYTF
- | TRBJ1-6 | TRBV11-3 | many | TGTGCCAGCAGCCCCAAGGAGAATTCACCCCTCCACTTT | CASSPKENSPLHF
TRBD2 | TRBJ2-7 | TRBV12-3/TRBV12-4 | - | TGTGCCAGCAGTCTGGGACTAGCGGTACTATCCTACGAGCAGTACTTC | CASSLGLAVLSYEQYF
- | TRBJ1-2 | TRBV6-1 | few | TGTGCCAGCAGTGAATACGGCAGGGGTGGCTATGGCTACACCTTC | CASSEYGRGGYGYTF
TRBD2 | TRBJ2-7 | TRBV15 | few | TGTGCCACCAGCAGAGAACCGGGACTAGCGTCCTACGAGCAGTACTTC | CATSREPGLASYEQYF
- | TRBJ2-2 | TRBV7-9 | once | TGTGCCAGCCTGGGAAGCCGGGAGCTGTTTTTT | CASLGSRELFF
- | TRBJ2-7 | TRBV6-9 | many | TGTGCCAGCAGTTACGAGGCTTCCTACGAGCAGTACTTC | CASSYEASYEQYF
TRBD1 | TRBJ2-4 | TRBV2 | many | TGTGCCAGCAGTGAAGGGACAGGGGCGGCCACTCAGTACTTC | CASSEGTGAATQYF
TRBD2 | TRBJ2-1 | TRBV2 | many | TGTGCCAGCAGTGGGATGGCGGGGGGCACGGGGAATGAGCAGTTCTTC | CASSGMAGGTGNEQFF
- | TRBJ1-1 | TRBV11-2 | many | TGTGCCAGCAGCTTAATAGACAGGAACACTGAAGCTTTCTTT | CASSLIDRNTEAFF
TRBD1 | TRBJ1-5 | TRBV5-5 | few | TGTGCCAGCAGCTTGGGCTCAGGGGGTCTGGGCAATCAGCCCCAGCATTTT | CASSLGSGGLGNQPQHF
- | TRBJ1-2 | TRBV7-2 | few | TGTGCCAGCAGCTTATTCGCCAGGGGAATAGCTAACTATGGCTACACCTTC | CASSLFARGIANYGYTF
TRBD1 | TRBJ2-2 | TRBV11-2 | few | TGTGCCAGCAGCTTAAACGTGCGACAGGGGGCGGGCACCGGGGAGCTGTTTTTT | CASSLNVRQGAGTGELFF
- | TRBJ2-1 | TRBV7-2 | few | TGTGCCAGCAGTTGGGGCAGGCGAGAGCAGTTCTTC | CASSWGRREQFF
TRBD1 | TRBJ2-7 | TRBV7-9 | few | TGTGCCAGCAGCCCTGACAGGGTGGACTACGAGCAGTACTTC | CASSPDRVDYEQYF
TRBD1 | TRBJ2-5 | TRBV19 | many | TGTGCCAGTAGTACCACAGGGGGCTTCGGAGAGACCCAGTACTTC | CASSTTGGFGETQYF
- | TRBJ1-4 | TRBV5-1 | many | TGTGCCAGCAGCCTCGACCGCGGGTCTAATGAAAAACTGTTTTTT | CASSLDRGSNEKLFF
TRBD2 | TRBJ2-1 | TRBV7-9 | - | TGTGCCAGCAGCTCTTCTCCCGGGACTAGCGGGAGGGCCTACAATGAGCAGTTCTTC | CASSSSPGTSGRAYNEQFF
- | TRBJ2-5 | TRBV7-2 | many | TGTGCCAGCATGTGGGGGGTCGGCCTCCAAGAGACCCAGTACTTC | CASMWGVGLQETQYF
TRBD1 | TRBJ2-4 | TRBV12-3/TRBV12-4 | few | TGTGCCAGCAGTCCGGGACAGGAGGTAAACATTCAGTACTTC | CASSPGQEVNIQYF
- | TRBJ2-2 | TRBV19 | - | TGTGCCAGTAGTATAGTAAAGAACACCGGGGAGCTGTTTTTT | CASSIVKNTGELFF
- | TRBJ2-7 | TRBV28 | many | TGTGCCAGCACCTCCGCCGTCTACGAGCAGTACTTC | CASTSAVYEQYF
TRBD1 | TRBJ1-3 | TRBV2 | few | TGTGCCAGCAGCGGGACAGGGGGAAACACCATATATTTT | CASSGTGGNTIYF